The 5 T cell receptor beta chains below all came from one sample that was sequenced in a study of cytomegalovirus exposure and HLA in healthy donors. Primers for the PCR totalled 60 Vbeta and 13 Jbeta. The data were produced by immunoSEQ multiplex PCR, yet TCRdb's version contains in-frame clones alone and is incomplete. The data show 150,000 to 250,000 clones, less than 80% seen once. Material for sequencing was PBMCs. The receptor set was obtained from a young woman in good health and CMV-seropositive.

The V call is TRBV4-3, the J call TRBJ2-5; TRBD1 matches at 10 bases. The J call may be in error: the DNA end matches TRBJ2-7 better. Germline V gene data show CDR1 as LGHNA and CDR2 as YSLEER. The CDR3 extends over 16 amino acids. CDR3 DNA: TGCGCCAGCAGCCAAGATTGGACAGGGGGGTCCTACGAGCAGTACTTC. Its protein product is CASSQDWTGGSYEQYF.

This chain uses TRBV2 with TRBJ1-3; no definite D call. The V and J ends lost 7 bases and 3 bases respectively, with 22 bases between them. In germline, CDR1 is SNHLY, CDR2 FYNNEI. The CDR3 covers 17 residues. In DNA, the CDR3 is TGTGCCAGCACTTTTTTGAGCGAGGCACTATTTGGAAACACCATATATTTT. Protein: CASTFLSEALFGNTIYF.

The chain joins TRBV19 to TRBJ2-7; possibly TRBD1 for D (6 bases). Per the germline V gene, CDR1 is LNHDA and CDR2 is SQIVND (reference sequence). Trimming stripped 2 bases from V and 0 bases from J, with 11 bases between. The CDR3 has 15 amino acids. The CDR3 DNA follows: TGTGCCAGTAGTATAACTCGGGACACCTCCTACGAGCAGTACTTC. It encodes CASSITRDTSYEQYF.

The V gene is TRBV11-2, the J gene TRBJ2-1; tentative D call: TRBD1 (6 bases). The CDR3 runs to 14 residues. The V gene's germline CDR1 is SGHAT and CDR2 FQNNGV. V dropped 6 bases and J dropped 0 bases, with 9 bases sitting between them. This chain's CDR3 is CASRQGISYNEQFF. As DNA, the CDR3 is TGTGCCAGCAGGCAGGGGATCTCCTACAATGAGCAGTTCTTC.

This clone was observed a single time. V gene TRBV4-1 combines with J gene TRBJ2-3, with D tentatively TRBD2 (6 bases). V was shortened by 1 base and J by 0 bases, with 11 bases between the two germline ends. Germline V CDR1 and CDR2: MGHRA, YSYEKL. CDR3 length: 16 amino acids. CDR3 bases: TGCGCCAGCAGCCAAGGGGTGGACTACAGCACAGATACGCAGTATTTT. As protein: CASSQGVDYSTDTQYF.